One sample yielded the 26 T cell receptor beta chains listed below, sequenced in a study of blood T cell repertoires in COVID-19. The assay was immunoSEQ multiplex PCR, and TCRdb's table has in-frame clones only and misses some. The sample shows roughly 300,000 clones, around nine tenths of them seen only once. Sequencing was performed on peripheral blood. These receptors all come from a woman under 40 with COVID-19, enrolled during active disease.

The genes are TRBV28 and TRBJ2-7; 10 nucleotides line up with TRBD2. There are 12 residues in the CDR3. Germline V CDR1 and CDR2: MDHEN, SYDVKM. DNA for the CDR3: TGTGGGGCGGAAGGGACTAGCGACGAGCAGTACTTC. Protein product: CGAEGTSDEQYF.

The chain has TRBV27 and TRBJ1-5; 9 bases align to TRBD1. Germline assignment: CDR1 MNHEY and CDR2 SMNVEV (reference sequence). Losses at the gene ends were 6 bases for V and 8 bases for J; bases not matched to a gene: 8. The CDR3 is 14 amino acids. The CDR3 region has the DNA TGTGCCAGCAGAATACAGGGGGCCGGGGAGCCCCAGCATTTT. Encoded protein: CASRIQGAGEPQHF.

CDR3 DNA: TGTGCCAGCAGCACCACAGGGGGCCGATTCTACGAGCAGTACTTC. Its protein product is CASSTTGGRFYEQYF. The V gene is TRBV9, the J gene TRBJ2-7; 9 bases agree with TRBD1. J was trimmed by 3 bases and V by 4 bases; bases with no gene match: 8. Germline CDR1 SGDLS, CDR2 YYNGEE. The CDR3 covers 15 residues.

This clone was counted a few times. The rearrangement uses TRBV30 and TRBJ2-6; D is unclear. The CDR3 is 15 amino acids. Germline V gives CDR1 GTSNPN, CDR2 SVGIG (reference sequence). The germline V and J ends were trimmed by 1 base and 4 bases, with 11 bases remaining between them. CDR3 in amino acids: CAWSALDSGANVLTF. CDR3 bases: TGTGCCTGGAGTGCCCTAGATTCCGGGGCCAACGTCCTGACTTTC.

This clone was found once. The J gene is TRBJ1-4, the V gene TRBV11-2; 10 bases agree with TRBD1. Germline trimming cut 5 bases from V and 2 bases from J; bases unmatched to any gene: 8. This CDR3 contains 17 residues. CDR1 is SGHAT, CDR2 FQNNGV, per germline. The CDR3, as DNA: TGTGCCAGCAGCCTAGGGGGACAGGGGTGGACTAATGAAAAACTGTTTTTT. The encoded protein is CASSLGGQGWTNEKLFF.

CDR3 sequence reads: CASSLNGGEGNIQYF. DNA of the CDR3: TGTGCCAGCAGTCTAAATGGCGGGGAGGGGAACATTCAGTACTTC. This chain joins TRBV7-2 and TRBJ2-4; 7 bases are a match to TRBD2. The junction had 12 bases not matched to a gene; V was cut back by 6 bases and J by 7 bases. Germline CDR1 reads SGHTA; CDR2 reads FQGNSA. The CDR3 is made up of 15 amino acids.

This rearrangement joins TRBV6-6 to TRBJ1-5, with D uncertain. Germline CDR1 reads MNHNY; CDR2 reads SVGAGI (reference sequence). Trimming took 3 bases from V and 5 from J, leaving 17 bases between them. CDR3 length: 16 residues. The CDR3 spells CASSYSIQNPHQPQHF. CDR3 nucleotides: TGTGCCAGCAGTTATTCAATTCAGAATCCGCATCAGCCCCAGCATTTT.

This sequence joins TRBV10-2 and TRBJ1-3, with TRBD1 identical over 7 bases. V lost 3 bases and J lost 2; bases outside the gene matches: 4. The CDR3 is 15 residues long. Germline lookup yields CDR1 WSHSY and CDR2 SAAADI. CDR3 coding DNA: TGCGCCAGCAGTGACCTGACAGGGACTGGAAACACCATATATTTT. Translating it yields CASSDLTGTGNTIYF.

The chain couples TRBV15 to TRBJ2-2, with D uncertain. The germline CDR1 and CDR2 sequences are LNHNV and YYDKDF (reference sequence). The CDR3 consists of 15 residues. The ends were cut back, 6 bases at V and 0 bases at J, with 11 bases in the middle. The CDR3 region has the DNA TGTGCCACCAGTACAGACCTCGCGAACACCGGGGAGCTGTTTTTT. This gives the protein CATSTDLANTGELFF.

The chain has TRBV19 and TRBJ1-5, with D possibly TRBD1 on 6 matching bases. In germline, CDR1 is LNHDA, CDR2 SQIVND (reference sequence). V was shortened by 6 bases and J by 2 bases, with 11 bases between the two germline ends. The CDR3 has 14 amino acids. This CDR3 reads CASRIGTRNQPQHF. The DNA of the CDR3 is TGTGCCAGTAGAATCGGGACACGCAATCAGCCCCAGCATTTT.

There are a few counts of this clone. The rearrangement uses TRBV28 and TRBJ1-5; D is unclear. Trimming removed 2 bases at V and 5 bases at J, with 13 bases between. From germline, CDR1 is MDHEN and CDR2 SYDVKM. The CDR3 extends over 15 amino acids. The CDR3 here is CASSLPGEGYQPQHF. The CDR3 DNA follows: TGTGCCAGCAGTTTACCCGGGGAGGGTTATCAGCCCCAGCATTTT.

This chain joins TRBV24-1 and TRBJ2-1; TRBD2 matches 8 bases. The ends lost 1 base at V and 3 bases at J; junction bases unmatched: 7. Per the germline V gene, CDR1 is KGHDR and CDR2 is SFDVKD. The CDR3 totals 17 residues. CDR3 residues: CATSDFEYGRVYNEQFF. CDR3 sequence (DNA): TGTGCCACCAGTGATTTTGAGTACGGGAGGGTCTACAATGAGCAGTTCTTC.

The chain recombines TRBV10-3 with TRBJ2-1; D remains ambiguous. Germline V CDR1 and CDR2: ENHRY, SYGVKD. The ends were cut back, 7 bases at V and 2 bases at J, with 18 bases in the middle. CDR3 length equals 16 residues. The CDR3 protein is CAITPRRGQTYNEQFF. CDR3 nucleotide sequence: TGTGCCATCACCCCTAGGCGAGGCCAGACCTACAATGAGCAGTTCTTC.

The chain carries TRBV6-2 or TRBV6-3 and TRBJ1-5, with a possible D match to TRBD1 (6 bases). CDR3 length equals 15 residues. V was shortened by 5 bases and J by 3 bases, with 14 bases between the two germline ends. Germline lookup yields CDR1 MNHEY and CDR2 SVGEGT. DNA for the CDR3: TGTGCCAGCAGTCCATCGACAGGCGTCAATCAGCCCCAGCATTTT. As protein: CASSPSTGVNQPQHF.

The chain joins TRBV5-5 to TRBJ2-3; 9 nucleotides line up with TRBD1. Germline V gives CDR1 SGHKS, CDR2 YYEKEE (reference sequence). The V gene end was trimmed by 0 bases and the J gene end by 1 base; junction bases not matched to a gene: 6. The CDR3 is 17 residues long. Here the CDR3 DNA reads TGTGCCAGCAGCTTGGCCAGGGACAGGGTGGGCACAGATACGCAGTATTTT. Its protein is CASSLARDRVGTDTQYF.

J is TRBJ1-5 and V is TRBV10-2; 8 bases align to TRBD1. V gave up 8 bases and J gave up 3 bases; unmatched junction bases: 6. This CDR3 spans 14 amino acids. CDR1 is WSHSY and CDR2 is SAAADI in the germline V gene. The CDR3 nucleotides are TGCGCCAGCCGAGGGACAGGCGTCAATCAGCCCCAGCATTTT. Its translation is CASRGTGVNQPQHF.

The chain combines TRBV2 with TRBJ1-2, with TRBD1 matching over 8 bases. Germline trimming cut 2 bases from V and 4 bases from J; bases unmatched to any gene: 6. The germline CDR1 and CDR2 sequences are SNHLY and FYNNEI. The CDR3 runs 15 residues. In nucleotides, the CDR3 is TGTGCCAGCAGTGAACCTCTCGGACAGGGCTATGGCTACACCTTC. This encodes CASSEPLGQGYGYTF.

This clone was recorded only once. The rearrangement uses TRBV29-1 and TRBJ2-2; D might be TRBD2 (6 bases). The CDR3 runs 15 residues. The V and J ends lost 2 bases and 0 bases respectively, with 10 bases between them. Germline V lookup: CDR1 SQVTM, CDR2 ANQGSEA. CDR3 bases: TGCAGCGTTGAACTAGCGCTCGCGAACACCGGGGAGCTGTTTTTT. Translating it yields CSVELALANTGELFF.

The J gene is TRBJ1-5, the V gene TRBV19; D remains ambiguous. CDR3 size: 13 residues. Trimming stripped 2 bases from V and 4 bases from J, with 6 bases between. Germline CDR1 and CDR2: LNHDA and SQIVND (reference sequence). The CDR3 loop reads CASSISANQPQHF. CDR3 coding DNA: TGTGCCAGTAGTATATCCGCGAATCAGCCCCAGCATTTT.

This chain links TRBV5-4 with TRBJ2-1, with D unresolved. V was cut by 0 bases and J by 2 bases, with 12 bases left in between. CDR1 and CDR2 from the germline V gene are SGHNT and YYREEE (reference sequence). The CDR3 loop spans 16 amino acids. The CDR3, as DNA: TGTGCCAGCAGCTTGGAAAGGTTACGGGCCTACAATGAGCAGTTCTTC. Its protein is CASSLERLRAYNEQFF.

The chain joins TRBV7-6 to TRBJ1-4; TRBD1 matches at 7 bases. Germline-derived CDR1 and CDR2 are SGHVS and FNYEAQ. V trimming: 1 base; J trimming: 6 bases; junction bases outside the gene matches: 5. The CDR3 sequence is 15 residues long. The CDR3 region has the DNA TGTGCCAGCAGCTTAGAGCAGGGGGTATATGAAAAACTGTTTTTT. Residues: CASSLEQGVYEKLFF.

This chain links TRBV25-1 with TRBJ2-1; D gene unclear. Germline CDR1 reads MGHDK; CDR2 reads SYGVNS. V was pared by 4 bases and J by 8 bases, with 12 bases between. The CDR3 is 13 amino acids. CDR3 bases: TGTGCCAGCAGTGGTATATGGCTCTATGAGCAGTTCTTC. Translated, it gives CASSGIWLYEQFF.

This chain links TRBV30 with TRBJ2-7; tentatively, D is TRBD1 (6 bases). This CDR3 has 13 amino acids. The V and J ends lost 0 bases and 5 bases respectively, with 11 bases between them. Germline CDR1 and CDR2: GTSNPN and SVGIG (reference sequence). The CDR3 reads CAWSVYRVDEQYF. The CDR3 region has the DNA TGTGCCTGGAGTGTTTACAGGGTTGACGAGCAGTACTTC.

V gene TRBV28 combines with J gene TRBJ2-7, with TRBD1 matching over 8 bases. Germline assignment: CDR1 MDHEN and CDR2 SYDVKM. After removal of 7 bases from V and 2 bases from J, the junction contained 7 bases not matched to a gene. The CDR3 is 14 amino acids. The CDR3 nucleotides read TGTGCCAGCATTAGGGGGACAGGCACCTACGAGCAGTACTTC. This sequence encodes CASIRGTGTYEQYF.

The V and J genes are TRBV10-2 and TRBJ1-6; a weak D match, TRBD1 (6 bases). Germline V lookup: CDR1 WSHSY, CDR2 SAAADI. This CDR3 is built from 14 residues. Trimming stripped 6 bases from V and 10 bases from J, with 16 bases between. The CDR3 nucleotides read TGCGCCAGCAGCACAGGGAGTTTTCGATCACCCCTCCACTTT. Translating it yields CASSTGSFRSPLHF.

V gene TRBV5-1 combines with J gene TRBJ2-2; perhaps TRBD2 as D (6 bases). V was clipped by 0 bases and J by 4 bases, with 16 bases between them. Germline V gene lookup returns CDR1 SGHRS and CDR2 YFSETQ. The CDR3 runs to 17 residues. CDR3 in DNA: TGCGCCAGCAGCTTGGGGGTAGCGGCTCGAGTCACCGGGGAGCTGTTTTTT. Protein sequence: CASSLGVAARVTGELFF.